A single sample gave rise to the 30 T cell receptor beta chains below, sequenced in a study of cytomegalovirus exposure and HLA in healthy donors. The PCR contained 60 Vbeta and 13 Jbeta primers. Generated by immunoSEQ multiplex PCR, the TCRdb table keeps only in-frame clones and is missing some. The data contain 95,000 to 150,000 clones, approximately 80% of them singletons. Source material: PBMCs. Receptor source: a man aged 35-49 years in good health and CMV-seronegative.

The chain combines TRBV27 with TRBJ1-2; D unresolved. Germline V gene data show CDR1 as MNHEY and CDR2 as SMNVEV (reference sequence). Deletions cut 2 bases from V and 1 base from J, with 8 bases between. CDR3 length: 14 residues. The CDR3 DNA reads as TGTGCCAGCAGTTTAAGAGGGTTTAACTATGGCTACACCTTC. Amino acids: CASSLRGFNYGYTF.

The V call is TRBV7-9, the J call TRBJ2-1; 7 bases are a match to TRBD1. CDR1 and CDR2 from the germline V gene are SEHNR and FQNEAQ (reference sequence). After removal of 8 bases from V and 10 bases from J, the junction contained 11 bases not matched to a gene. The CDR3 sequence is 13 residues long. The CDR3 protein is CASDWIGTAEQFF. In DNA form, the CDR3 reads TGTGCCAGCGACTGGATTGGGACAGCCGAGCAGTTCTTC.

The chain recombines TRBV6-6 with TRBJ2-3; 7 positions agree with TRBD1. The CDR3 has 13 amino acids. V trimming: 7 bases; J trimming: 3 bases; junction bases outside the gene matches: 4. The germline V gene has CDR1 MNHNY and CDR2 SVGAGI (reference sequence). CDR3 region: CASNHRGTDTQYF. The CDR3 nucleotides read TGTGCCAGCAACCACAGGGGTACAGATACGCAGTATTTT.

The chain carries TRBV7-2 and TRBJ2-3; 7 bases map to TRBD2. This CDR3 comprises 15 residues. Per the germline V gene, CDR1 is SGHTA and CDR2 is FQGNSA. Trimming took 1 base from V and 6 from J; bases not matched to a gene: 7. For the CDR3, the DNA is TGTGCCAGCAGCTTAGGGGGCCTCGGGGGGGATACGCAGTATTTT. Its translation is CASSLGGLGGDTQYF.

This clone was detected only once. This sequence joins TRBV14 and TRBJ1-2, with TRBD1 identical over 7 bases. This CDR3 contains 14 residues. With V trimmed by 2 bases and J by 2 bases, 2 bases remained unmatched. Germline CDR1 is SGHDN and CDR2 is FVKESK. CDR3 sequence: CASSQQTGNYGYTF. The DNA of the CDR3 is TGTGCCAGCAGCCAACAGACAGGGAACTATGGCTACACCTTC.

This sequence joins TRBV15 and TRBJ1-4; the match to TRBD1 covers 8 bases. With V trimmed by 1 base and J by 8 bases, 3 bases remained unmatched. CDR1 LNHNV and CDR2 YYDKDF come from the germline V gene (reference sequence). The CDR3 has 14 amino acids. The CDR3 DNA reads TGTGCCACCAGCAGAGGACAGGGGTGGGAAAAACTGTTTTTT. Amino acids: CATSRGQGWEKLFF.

The gene calls are TRBV27 and TRBJ2-7; 7 nucleotides line up with TRBD1. From germline, CDR1 is MNHEY and CDR2 SMNVEV (reference sequence). V trimming: 5 bases; J trimming: 0 bases; junction bases outside the gene matches: 7. The CDR3 is made up of 15 amino acids. CDR3 sequence reads: CASSLNRGPSYEQYF. The CDR3, as DNA: TGTGCCAGCAGTCTCAACAGGGGACCCTCCTACGAGCAGTACTTC.

This clone was seen a handful of times. The genes are TRBV9 and TRBJ1-1; D uncertain. Looked up from germline, CDR1 is SGDLS and CDR2 is YYNGEE. The CDR3 runs 13 residues. The V end lost 2 bases, the J end lost 1 base, and 6 bases lay between the germline ends. The CDR3 coding sequence is TGTGCCAGCAGCGTTCGACAGAACACTGAAGCTTTCTTT. This translates into CASSVRQNTEAFF.

This chain's CDR3 is CASSASLFRAYEQYF. Written as DNA, the CDR3 is TGTGCCAGCAGTGCCTCATTGTTCAGGGCCTACGAGCAGTACTTC. The gene calls are TRBV27 and TRBJ2-7; D perhaps matches TRBD1 (5 bases). Germline assignment: CDR1 MNHEY and CDR2 SMNVEV (reference sequence). Trimming took off 5 bases at V and 2 bases at J, with 16 bases between the two ends. The CDR3 is 15 residues long.

In this sample, this clone turned up a few times. V and J are TRBV5-1 and TRBJ2-1; tentative D call: TRBD2 (6 bases). This CDR3 is 13 amino acids long. With 4 bases removed from V and 7 bases from J, the gap between germline ends came to 12 bases. CDR1 and CDR2 from the germline V gene are SGHRS and YFSETQ. This chain's CDR3 is CASSPRDANEQFF. CDR3 DNA sequence: TGCGCCAGCAGCCCGCGGGACGCAAATGAGCAGTTCTTC.

This sequence joins TRBV29-1 and TRBJ1-2; 8 positions match TRBD1. CDR3 length equals 13 residues. The J segment lost 2 bases and the V segment lost 7 bases, leaving 6 bases of the junction unmatched. Germline assignment: CDR1 SQVTM and CDR2 ANQGSEA. CDR3 DNA sequence: TGCAGCGGGGGGACAGGCAACAACTATGGCTACACCTTC. This codes for CSGGTGNNYGYTF.

The chain links TRBV9 to TRBJ2-2; 7 bases line up with TRBD1. Germline lookup yields CDR1 SGDLS and CDR2 YYNGEE. The CDR3 sequence is 15 residues long. J lost 3 bases, V lost 4 bases, and 6 bases had no gene match. CDR3 DNA: TGTGCCAGCAGCCGGGACAGCTCTTACACCGGGGAGCTGTTTTTT. Translating gives CASSRDSSYTGELFF.

V is TRBV5-1 and J is TRBJ2-7; D gene ambiguous. This CDR3 has 13 amino acids. V shed 5 bases and J shed 3 bases, with 12 bases lying between them. Germline lookup yields CDR1 SGHRS and CDR2 YFSETQ. CDR3: CASSLTYSYEQYF. The CDR3 DNA is TGCGCCAGCAGTCTTACCTACAGCTACGAGCAGTACTTC.

The chain employs TRBV19 and TRBJ2-1; D not certain. There are 15 residues in the CDR3. Trimming shortened V by 1 base and J by 3 bases, and 10 bases separated the two germline ends. From germline, CDR1 is LNHDA and CDR2 SQIVND (reference sequence). This CDR3 is CASSIGPPGYNEQFF. The DNA for the CDR3 is TGTGCCAGTAGTATAGGGCCTCCGGGCTACAATGAGCAGTTCTTC.

The chain uses TRBV14 and TRBJ1-6; possible D gene TRBD1, 5 bases. This CDR3 is built from 17 residues. The V end lost 2 bases, the J end lost 8 bases, and 19 bases lay between the germline ends. Germline CDR1 reads SGHDN; CDR2 reads FVKESK. Here the CDR3 reads CASSQKHIGRGYSPLHF. Written as DNA, the CDR3 is TGTGCCAGCAGCCAAAAACATATTGGGCGGGGGTATTCACCCCTCCACTTT.

DNA for the CDR3: TGTGCCAGCAGCTTAGAAGCGGGGGGGCCTCACAATGAGCAGTTCTTC. Protein sequence: CASSLEAGGPHNEQFF. The chain links TRBV7-6 to TRBJ2-1, with TRBD2 matching over 10 bases. V dropped 1 base and J dropped 5; count of bases not matched to a gene: 5. There are 16 residues in the CDR3. Germline V gene data show CDR1 as SGHVS and CDR2 as FNYEAQ. The variable domain in full, completed from reference TRBV7-6 and TRBJ2-1, reads GAGVSQSPRYKVTKRGQDVALRCDPISGHVSLYWYRQALGQGPEFLTYFNYEAQQDKSGLPNDRFSAERPEGSISTLTIQRTEQRDSAMYRCASSLEAGGPHNEQFFGPGTRLTVL.

The CDR3 coding sequence is TGTGCCAGCAGCTGGGACAGGGGCCAAGAGACCCAGTACTTC. Protein: CASSWDRGQETQYF. The rearrangement links TRBV5-6 to TRBJ2-5, with 10 bases identical to TRBD1. The CDR3 contains 14 residues. The V gene end was trimmed by 3 bases and the J gene end by 1 base; junction bases not matched to a gene: 0. Germline V lookup: CDR1 SGHDT, CDR2 YYEEEE. The whole variable domain, filled in from reference TRBV5-6 and TRBJ2-5, reads DAGVTQSPTHLIKTRGQQVTLRCSPKSGHDTVSWYQQALGQGPQFIFQYYEEEERQRGNFPDRFSGHQFPNYSSELNVNALLLGDSALYLCASSWDRGQETQYFGPGTRLLVL.

The V call is TRBV19, the J call TRBJ2-3; a weak D match, TRBD1 (6 bases). Germline values: CDR1 LNHDA, CDR2 SQIVND (reference sequence). The CDR3 is 16 residues long. V was clipped by 4 bases and J by 2 bases, with 16 bases between them. The CDR3 DNA follows: TGTGCCAGTAGTACCCCAGGGGACGTAGACACAGATACGCAGTATTTT. It translates to CASSTPGDVDTDTQYF.

This chain uses TRBV4-3 with TRBJ2-4; D perhaps matches TRBD1 (5 bases). CDR1 LGHNA and CDR2 YSLEER come from the germline V gene. The CDR3 has 13 residues. Between the trimmed V and J ends, which lost 1 base and 7 bases, there was a span of 8 bases. The CDR3 sequence is CASSQGAGNIQYF. CDR3 DNA: TGCGCCAGCAGCCAAGGGGCAGGGAACATTCAGTACTTC.

The chain combines TRBV9 with TRBJ2-3; D remains ambiguous. The CDR3 covers 15 residues. Germline V gene sequence: CDR1 SGDLS, CDR2 YYNGEE. V was clipped by 0 bases and J by 0 bases, with 8 bases between them. The CDR3 nucleotides read TGTGCCAGCAGCGTAGAGTCTCGGAGCACAGATACGCAGTATTTT. Translating it yields CASSVESRSTDTQYF.

This clone was recorded only once. The CDR3, as DNA: TGTGCCAGCAGATATGACGGGAATCAGCCCCAGCATTTT. It specifies CASRYDGNQPQHF. J is TRBJ1-5 and V is TRBV6-5; no reliable D call. The V and J ends lost 6 bases and 4 bases respectively, with 10 bases between them. There are 13 residues in the CDR3. Germline V CDR1 and CDR2: MNHEY, SVGAGI.

The J gene is TRBJ2-6, the V gene TRBV9; D unclear. Trimming shortened V by 4 bases and J by 0 bases, and 14 bases separated the two germline ends. Germline V gives CDR1 SGDLS, CDR2 YYNGEE. The CDR3 totals 17 residues. CDR3: CASSPRWWSSGANVLTF. The CDR3 region has the DNA TGTGCCAGCAGCCCTCGGTGGTGGAGCTCTGGGGCCAACGTCCTGACTTTC.

The chain recombines TRBV30 with TRBJ1-2, with a tentative D call TRBD1 (5 bases). Deletions cut 2 bases from V and 8 bases from J, with 9 bases between. CDR3 length: 11 amino acids. The V gene's germline CDR1 is GTSNPN and CDR2 SVGIG (reference sequence). This CDR3 reads CAWSWGEGYTF. DNA of the CDR3: TGTGCCTGGAGTTGGGGGGAAGGCTACACCTTC. The whole variable domain, remainder taken from reference TRBV30 and TRBJ1-2, is SQTIHQWPATLVQPVGSPLSLECTVEGTSNPNLYWYRQAAGRGLQLLFYSVGIGQISSEVPQNLSASRPQDRQFILSSKKLLLSDSGFYLCAWSWGEGYTFGSGTRLTVV.

The chain couples TRBV25-1 to TRBJ1-2; possible D gene TRBD1, 5 bases. Germline-derived CDR1 and CDR2 are MGHDK and SYGVNS. This CDR3 is built from 15 residues. V lost 3 bases and J lost 2, with 13 bases in between. The CDR3 DNA reads TGTGCCAGCAGTGATAATCCCAGGGCCAACTATGGCTACACCTTC. Translation: CASSDNPRANYGYTF.

V and J are TRBV7-3 and TRBJ1-1; perhaps TRBD1 as D (6 bases). The CDR3 is 12 amino acids. Per germline, CDR1 SGHTA and CDR2 FQGTGA. V was pared by 3 bases and J by 6 bases, with 8 bases between. CDR3 residues: CASSFKGAEAFF. In nucleotides, the CDR3 is TGTGCCAGCAGCTTCAAGGGGGCTGAAGCTTTCTTT.

The V gene is TRBV19, the J gene TRBJ2-7, with 10 positions matching TRBD2. V lost 6 bases, J lost 3 bases, and 8 bases stayed unmatched. The CDR3 is 15 residues long. CDR1 and CDR2 (germline): LNHDA, SQIVND (reference sequence). CDR3 nucleotides: TGTGCCAGTAGAAGATCTAGCGGGGGTGGCTACGAGCAGTACTTC. It yields the protein CASRRSSGGGYEQYF.

This rearrangement joins TRBV7-3 to TRBJ2-1, with D maybe TRBD2 (6 bases). The CDR3 is made up of 15 amino acids. V lost 4 bases to trimming and J lost 7 bases, with 17 bases between them. CDR1 and CDR2 from the germline V gene are SGHTA and FQGTGA. CDR3 protein: CASSSQGTGLNEQFF. The CDR3 coding sequence is TGTGCCAGCAGCTCCCAAGGGACTGGGTTAAATGAGCAGTTCTTC.

This clone was detected only a few times. The chain carries TRBV7-2 and TRBJ1-5; 11 positions agree with TRBD1. The germline gives CDR1 SGHTA, CDR2 FQGNSA. The CDR3 length is 17 residues. V shed 1 base and J 4 bases; nucleotides not matched to a gene: 6. This CDR3 reads CASSLVGGQGVNQPQHF. CDR3 nucleotide sequence: TGTGCCAGCAGCTTAGTGGGGGGACAGGGGGTTAATCAGCCCCAGCATTTT.

This chain uses TRBV7-3 with TRBJ2-3; D uncertain. The CDR3 has 14 amino acids. Per the germline V gene, CDR1 is SGHTA and CDR2 is FQGTGA. V lost 1 base and J 2 bases, leaving 7 bases between the germline ends. This CDR3 is CASSLRAVTDTQYF. The CDR3 nucleotides are TGTGCCAGCAGCTTAAGGGCAGTCACAGATACGCAGTATTTT.

This chain's CDR3 is CASRYRSLNQPQHF. CDR3 coding DNA: TGTGCCAGCAGATACAGAAGCTTAAATCAGCCCCAGCATTTT. This chain links TRBV6-1 with TRBJ1-5, with no clear D. CDR1 and CDR2 (germline): MNHNS, SASEGT. This CDR3 contains 14 residues. The V end was cut by 6 bases, the J end by 4 bases, with 13 bases between.